This T cell receptor beta chain comes out of a study of OX40 agonist ivuxolimab in advanced cancers. General study results and limits: The antigens recognized by the expanded peripheral T cells, that is their antigen specificity, were not determined.

Of note for this clone: Its antigen remains unknown.

This CDR3 spans 16 amino acids. V shed 1 base and J 2 bases; nucleotides not matched to a gene: 8. From germline, CDR1 is KGHSH and CDR2 LQKENI. Libraries were prepared by immunoSEQ multiplex PCR; TCRdb keeps only in-frame clonotypes and omits some of them. The top ten clones hold about 0.88% of a sample with approximately 58,000 clones, approximately 83% of them seen once. Samples of blood were obtained at baseline, on cycle 4 day 1, and on cycle 7 day 1. This chain joins TRBV18 and TRBJ2-7; the match to TRBD1 covers 7 bases. The clonotype comes from an adult with an advanced solid tumor such as melanoma, head and neck, liver or kidney cancer. The source was CD4+ or CD8+ T cells sorted from blood, collected in a trial of the OX40 agonist ivuxolimab. The CDR3 bases are TGTGCCAGCTCACCACTCGGGCCGGGACAGACCTACGAGCAGTACTTC. It translates to CASSPLGPGQTYEQYF.